Each of the 18 T cell receptor beta chains below was sequenced from the same sample in a study of cytomegalovirus exposure and HLA in healthy donors (dated by TCRdb to between 2016 and 2019). The library came from the immunoSEQ multiplex PCR assay. For the multiplex PCR, a mixture combining 60 forward primers for TCR Vbeta segments and 13 reverse primers for TCR Jbeta segments was used. TCRdb obtained this table from immuneACCESS and retained in-frame rearrangements with V and J assigned. These tables miss some clones; where compared with another copy, unresolved V genes account for less than half of the shortfall, and the remainder is unexplained. The sample includes some 160,000 clones, with 80% observed a single time. The ten top clones hold approximately 5.1% of the sample. Sequenced sample: PBMCs. The source is a middle-aged man in good health and CMV-seronegative.

This chain links TRBV27 with TRBJ2-5, with TRBD2 matching over 8 bases. The DNA end favors TRBJ2-7, so the J call may be wrong. The CDR3 spans 13 residues. CDR1 and CDR2 (germline): MNHEY, SMNVEV (reference sequence). This CDR3 is CASSRSGVYEQYF. The CDR3 DNA follows: TGTGCCAGCAGTCGTAGCGGGGTGTACGAGCAGTACTTC.

The chain joins TRBV7-2 to TRBJ2-7; D remains unclear. The CDR3 is made up of 13 amino acids. V was shortened by 3 bases and J by 3 bases, with 9 bases between the two germline ends. In germline, CDR1 is SGHTA, CDR2 FQGNSA. The CDR3 region has the DNA TGTGCCAGCAGCTTTGACTCAAACTACGAGCAGTACTTC. Amino acids: CASSFDSNYEQYF.

The chain has TRBV5-1 and TRBJ2-3, with 7 bases fitting TRBD1. With V trimmed by 4 bases and J by 10 bases, 6 bases remained unmatched. CDR1 is SGHRS, CDR2 YFSETQ, per germline. The CDR3 has 12 residues. CDR3 region: CASSPGQLSQYF. The CDR3, as DNA: TGCGCCAGCAGCCCGGGACAGCTTTCGCAGTATTTT.

The chain employs TRBV29-1 and TRBJ1-2; 7 bases agree with TRBD1. Germline CDR1 and CDR2: SQVTM and ANQGSEA. Trimming removed 2 bases from V and 3 bases from J; junction bases left unmatched: 6. There are 14 residues in the CDR3. CDR3 bases: TGCAGCGTTGAATATTGGGACAGTGACTATGGCTACACCTTC. Amino acid sequence: CSVEYWDSDYGYTF.

The chain uses TRBV11-2 and TRBJ1-2; a possible D gene is TRBD1 (5 bases). Germline CDR1 is SGHAT and CDR2 is FQNNGV. CDR3 length: 16 residues. V shed 7 bases and J shed 3 bases, with 21 bases lying between them. CDR3 loop: CASTPMGRGFDYGYTF. The CDR3 bases are TGTGCCAGCACCCCCATGGGGCGTGGATTTGACTATGGCTACACCTTC. The full variable domain, in which reference TRBV11-2 and TRBJ1-2 provide the parts outside the CDR3, is EAGVAQSPRYKIIEKRQSVAFWCNPISGHATLYWYQQILGQGPKLLIQFQNNGVVDDSQLPKDRFSAERLKGVDSTLKIQPAKLEDSAVYLCASTPMGRGFDYGYTFGSGTRLTVV.

The chain joins TRBV30 to TRBJ1-1, with a tentative D call TRBD1 (6 bases). V was clipped by 3 bases and J by 5 bases, with 10 bases between them. CDR1 is GTSNPN and CDR2 is SVGIG in the germline V gene (reference sequence). The CDR3 is 12 residues long. DNA for the CDR3: TGTGCCTGGAGGGGGGGGGCGACTGAAGCTTTCTTT. Its translation: CAWRGGATEAFF.

The rearrangement uses TRBV14 and TRBJ2-1; the D gene is possibly TRBD2 (6 bases). This CDR3 is built from 17 residues. Trimming pared 0 bases from V and 0 bases from J, leaving 12 bases between. The germline V gene has CDR1 SGHDN and CDR2 FVKESK. This CDR3 reads CASSQDRTTGSYNEQFF. CDR3 DNA sequence: TGTGCCAGCAGCCAAGATAGGACTACGGGCTCCTACAATGAGCAGTTCTTC.

This clone was observed a handful of times. The chain is built from TRBV11-3 and TRBJ1-2; D possibly corresponds to TRBD1 (6 bases). Trimming pared 6 bases from V and 6 bases from J, leaving 14 bases between. This CDR3 comprises 13 residues. In germline, CDR1 is SGHNT, CDR2 YENEEA. The DNA of the CDR3 is TGTGCCAGCAGTCCAGGGGATCTCGATGGCTACACCTTC. Amino acid sequence: CASSPGDLDGYTF.

The chain combines TRBV6-4 with TRBJ1-1; a weak D match, TRBD1 (5 bases). Trimming cost V 5 bases and J 4 bases, with 17 bases left between them. The CDR3 covers 15 residues. Per the germline V gene, CDR1 is MRHNA and CDR2 is SNTAGT. CDR3 DNA: TGTGCCAGCAGTCGGGAGGGCTTCGGGACCACTGAAGCTTTCTTT. Translated, it gives CASSREGFGTTEAFF.

There are a few counts of this clone. CDR3 sequence: CASSFTEANTEAFF. CDR3 nucleotides: TGTGCCAGCAGCTTCACAGAAGCGAACACTGAAGCTTTCTTT. The chain joins TRBV5-5 to TRBJ1-1; D unresolved. Germline V gene lookup returns CDR1 SGHKS and CDR2 YYEKEE (reference sequence). The CDR3 is 14 amino acids. Trimming removed 2 bases from V and 1 base from J, with 9 bases in between.

The CDR3 is CASSQDRLLNQPQHF. CDR3 bases: TGCGCCAGCAGCCAAGATCGGTTACTTAATCAGCCCCAGCATTTT. The chain carries TRBV4-1 and TRBJ1-5; D is unclear. Trimming took off 0 bases at V and 4 bases at J, with 10 bases between the two ends. CDR1 and CDR2 (germline): MGHRA, YSYEKL. The length of the CDR3 is 15 residues.

The gene calls are TRBV7-2 and TRBJ2-7; 10 bases are a match to TRBD2. J lost 5 bases, V lost 5 bases, and 15 bases had no gene match. The CDR3 sequence is 17 residues long. Germline CDR1 and CDR2: SGHTA and FQGNSA. CDR3 residues: CASSGRFSGGQLNEQYF. Here the CDR3 DNA reads TGTGCCAGCAGCGGAAGGTTTAGCGGGGGGCAACTGAACGAGCAGTACTTC.

The table lists this clone with a few counts. The chain uses TRBV28 and TRBJ1-1, with D maybe TRBD1 (5 bases). Trimming removed 7 bases from V and 4 bases from J, with 13 bases in between. Per the germline V gene, CDR1 is MDHEN and CDR2 is SYDVKM. This CDR3 comprises 13 residues. The CDR3 DNA is TGTGCCAGCAAGGAGGGGCTCCTCACTGAAGCTTTCTTT. It translates to CASKEGLLTEAFF.

The chain recombines TRBV27 with TRBJ2-1; 11 positions agree with TRBD2. In germline, CDR1 is MNHEY, CDR2 SMNVEV (reference sequence). This CDR3 is 17 amino acids long. J was trimmed by 3 bases and V by 5 bases; bases with no gene match: 9. CDR3 protein: CASSPLLAGGLYNEQFF. DNA for the CDR3: TGTGCCAGCAGTCCTCTGCTAGCGGGAGGTCTCTACAATGAGCAGTTCTTC.

This clone showed up just once. The CDR3 spells CASSRDRLNTEAFF. The DNA for the CDR3 is TGTGCCAGCAGCCGGGACAGGTTGAACACTGAAGCTTTCTTT. The chain carries TRBV7-9 and TRBJ1-1; 8 bases agree with TRBD1. V shed 5 bases and J 0 bases; nucleotides not matched to a gene: 2. The CDR3 sequence is 14 residues long. CDR1 and CDR2 (germline): SEHNR, FQNEAQ (reference sequence). Variable domain in full (rest from reference TRBV7-9 and TRBJ1-1): DTGVSQNPRHKITKRGQNVTFRCDPISEHNRLYWYRQTLGQGPEFLTYFQNEAQLEKSRLLSDRFSAERPKGSFSTLEIQRTEQGDSAMYLCASSRDRLNTEAFFGQGTRLTVV.

This clone was counted a single time. The chain has TRBV5-1 and TRBJ1-1; perhaps TRBD1 as D (5 bases). The CDR3 totals 14 residues. Trimming removed 0 bases from V and 5 bases from J, with 11 bases in between. The germline CDR1 and CDR2 sequences are SGHRS and YFSETQ. The CDR3 sequence: CASSLVTAGTEAFF. DNA for the CDR3: TGCGCCAGCAGCTTGGTGACAGCCGGTACTGAAGCTTTCTTT. The whole variable domain, filled in from reference TRBV5-1 and TRBJ1-1, reads KAGVTQTPRYLIKTRGQQVTLSCSPISGHRSVSWYQQTPGQGLQFLFEYFSETQRNKGNFPGRFSGRQFSNSRSEMNVSTLELGDSALYLCASSLVTAGTEAFFGQGTRLTVV.

The gene calls are TRBV19 and TRBJ2-5, with TRBD2 matching over 9 bases. This CDR3 contains 17 residues. The germline CDR1 and CDR2 sequences are LNHDA and SQIVND (reference sequence). Germline trimming cut 10 bases from V and 1 base from J; bases unmatched to any gene: 16. CDR3 residues: CATTAGGRAQSQETQYF. The CDR3, as DNA: TGTGCCACCACCGCCGGCGGGAGGGCCCAGAGCCAAGAGACCCAGTACTTC. The entire variable domain, with the rest obtained from reference TRBV19 and TRBJ2-5, is as follows: DGGITQSPKYLFRKEGQNVTLSCEQNLNHDAMYWYRQDPGQGLRLIYYSQIVNDFQKGDIAEGYSVSREKKESFPLTVTSAQKNPTAFYLCATTAGGRAQSQETQYFGPGTRLLVL.

The chain links TRBV9 to TRBJ2-1, with 7 bases identical to TRBD2. CDR3 length equals 15 residues. CDR1 and CDR2 (germline): SGDLS, YYNGEE. The trim removed 2 bases at V and 7 bases at J, leaving 9 bases unmatched. The CDR3 loop is CASSVGGMQLNEQFF. The CDR3 DNA sequence: TGTGCCAGCAGCGTCGGGGGGATGCAGTTAAATGAGCAGTTCTTC.